The clone carrying this T cell receptor beta chain came up many times. Trimming shortened V by 4 bases and J by 4 bases, and 19 bases separated the two germline ends. The CDR3 has 16 residues. Looked up from germline, CDR1 is SGDLS and CDR2 is YYNGEE. These data belong to a study of regulatory T cells in long-lasting Graves disease. Time point defined: newly diagnosed GD, antithyroid drugs for less than 3 months. From RNA extracted from PBMCs, the TCR library was made. A peripheral blood sample, 7 to 9 milliliters in volume, was drawn into EDTA tubes. According to the study, TCR beta libraries were built with iRepertoire HTBI primers and CDR3-region Arm-PCR. A single record per CDR3 protein comes from TCRdb applying MiXCR to the multiplex PCR reads. Of more than 300,000 distinct CDR3 sequences listed, about a sixth are singletons.

Sequenced here: peripheral blood mononuclear cells (PBMCs), sampled at new diagnosis, from a patient treated with antithyroid drugs. The chain recombines TRBV9 with TRBJ2-3, with a tentative D call TRBD1 (5 bases). The clonotype originates from a female donor with Graves disease. CDR3 loop: CASSPYMSRDADTQYF. The CDR3 DNA reads as TGTGCCAGCAGCCCTTATATGTCCAGGGATGCAGATACGCAGTATTTT.